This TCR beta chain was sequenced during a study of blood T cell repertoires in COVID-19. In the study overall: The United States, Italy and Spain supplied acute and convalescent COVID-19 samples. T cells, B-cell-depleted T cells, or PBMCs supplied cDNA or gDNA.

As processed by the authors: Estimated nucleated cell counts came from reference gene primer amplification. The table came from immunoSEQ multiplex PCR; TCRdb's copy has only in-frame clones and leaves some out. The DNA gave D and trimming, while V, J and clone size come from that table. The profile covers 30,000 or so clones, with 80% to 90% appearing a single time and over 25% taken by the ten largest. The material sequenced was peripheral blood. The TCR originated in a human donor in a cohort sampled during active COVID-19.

For the CDR3, the DNA is TGTGCCAGCAGCCAAAGATCCTATAGCTCCTACGAGCAGTACTTC. Translation gives CASSQRSYSSYEQYF. The chain combines TRBV3-1 (or the pseudogene TRBV3-2) with TRBJ2-7; D uncertain. The CDR3 totals 15 residues. The ends were cut back, 2 bases at V and 0 bases at J, with 11 bases in the middle. Germline values: CDR1 LGHDT, CDR2 YNNKEL (reference sequence).